This is a list of T cell receptor beta chains from one sample in a study of shared clonotypes between healthy human individuals. Produced via immunoSEQ multiplex PCR; TCRdb's table is partial and in-frame only. The data contain around 600,000 clones, 85% to 95% of them singletons. The material sequenced was naive CD8+ T cells sorted from blood. These receptors came from a woman in her twenties or thirties in good health. Each CDR3 is given with its conserved first and last residue. D genes are given only for firm matches. Only some rows state a clone size, as once, few, many or a class for expanded clones.

- | TRBJ1-5 | - | TRBV10-2 | TGCGCCAGCAGCCCCGTGGTGGATAGCAATCAGCCCCGGCATTTT | CASSPVVDSNQPRHF
TRBD1 | TRBJ1-4 | - | TRBV11-3 | TGTGCCAGCAGCCCGACGGCCAGGGGGCATGAAAAACTGTTTTTT | CASSPTARGHEKLFF
- | TRBJ2-7 | - | TRBV7-9 | TGTGCCAGCAGCTTAGGGTCGCAGGGACCCTACGAGCAGTACTTC | CASSLGSQGPYEQYF
- | TRBJ2-7 | - | TRBV27 | TGTGCCAGCAGTTTACTGGTTTCCTCCTACGAGCAGTACTTC | CASSLLVSSYEQYF
- | TRBJ1-1 | - | TRBV27 | TGTGCCAGCAGTACCGTCCAGGGACCGAACACTGAAGCTTTCTTT | CASSTVQGPNTEAFF
- | TRBJ2-1 | - | TRBV28 | TGTGCCAGCAGCTTGGTTTCCTACAATGAGCAGTTCTTC | CASSLVSYNEQFF
- | TRBJ2-2 | - | TRBV10-2 | TGCGCCAGCAGGGTAACCGGGGAGCTGTTTTTT | CASRVTGELFF
- | TRBJ2-1 | - | TRBV29-1 | TGCAGCGTTCGCGAGTTGTCCTACAATGAGCAGTTCTTC | CSVRELSYNEQFF
TRBD1 | TRBJ1-2 | - | TRBV5-4 | TGTGCCAGCAGCATACAGGGGGGGTATGGCTACACCTTC | CASSIQGGYGYTF
TRBD1 | TRBJ2-2 | - | TRBV7-9 | TGTGCCAGCAGCCTGGACAGGGCGGGCGGGGAGCTGTTTTTT | CASSLDRAGGELFF
TRBD2 | TRBJ2-1 | - | TRBV4-1 | TGCGCCAGCAGCCAAGAGGTCGTCTCGAGACTAGCCGACAATGAGCAGTTCTTC | CASSQEVVSRLADNEQFF
TRBD1 | TRBJ2-7 | - | TRBV19 | TGTGCCAGTAGTGTGAGACAGGGTTATTACGAGCAGTACTTC | CASSVRQGYYEQYF
TRBD2 | TRBJ2-1 | - | TRBV7-7 | TGTGCCAGCAGCTTAGAGGGCGGGACTAGCGGGAGGAATGAGCAGTTCTTC | CASSLEGGTSGRNEQFF
- | TRBJ1-2 | - | TRBV13 | TGTGCCAGCAGCTCCTCCGGGACCTCTAGTCGGTATGGCTACACCTTC | CASSSSGTSSRYGYTF
TRBD2 | TRBJ2-1 | - | TRBV5-4 | TGTGCCAGCAGGCTATGGACTAGCGGGTTATACAATGAGCAGTTCTTC | CASRLWTSGLYNEQFF
- | TRBJ1-1 | - | TRBV20-1 | TGCAGTGCCCACCGGGACGAAGCTTTCTTT | CSAHRDEAFF
TRBD1 | TRBJ2-3 | - | TRBV27 | TGTGCCAGCAGTTTATCCGGGACAGGCGTGGGGTATTTT | CASSLSGTGVGYF
TRBD1 | TRBJ2-2 | - | TRBV19 | TGTGCCACCCACAGGGGCCTCACCTCGAACACCGGGGAGCTGTTTTTT | CATHRGLTSNTGELFF
- | TRBJ1-2 | once | TRBV7-6 | TGTGCCAGCAGCTTAGTTACGGCGCGCGAAAACTATGGCTACACCTTC | CASSLVTARENYGYTF
TRBD2 | TRBJ2-7 | - | TRBV7-2 | TGTGCCAGCAGCCCGGGACTAGCGGGAGGCTACGAGCAGTACTTC | CASSPGLAGGYEQYF
- | TRBJ2-7 | - | TRBV29-1 | TGCAGCGTTGAACAGGGCTACGAGCAGTACTTC | CSVEQGYEQYF
TRBD1 | TRBJ1-2 | - | TRBV14 | TGTGCCAGCAGCCACGGACAGGGGGCGGCTAACTATGGCTACACCTTC | CASSHGQGAANYGYTF
TRBD2 | TRBJ2-7 | - | TRBV5-1 | TGCGCCAGCAGCTTGGGAAGAAGCGGGAGGTACTACGAGCAGTACTTC | CASSLGRSGRYYEQYF
- | TRBJ1-5 | - | TRBV5-6 | TGTGCCAGCAGCTTGGACCGTGATCAGCCCCAGCATTTT | CASSLDRDQPQHF
- | TRBJ2-7 | - | TRBV11-2 | TGTGCCAGCAGCTGGGAGGCTGGCTACGAGCAGTACTTC | CASSWEAGYEQYF
TRBD2 | TRBJ2-5 | - | TRBV6-5 | TGTGCCAGCAGTACGGGGGGTACTGAGACCCAGTACTTC | CASSTGGTETQYF
- | TRBJ1-5 | - | TRBV5-6 | TGTGCCAGCAGCTTGGGCAGGGGACGGCCCCAGCATTTT | CASSLGRGRPQHF
TRBD1 | TRBJ1-1 | - | TRBV28 | TGTGCCAGCAGTACTGACAGGGAGAGGGCTTTCTTT | CASSTDRERAFF
- | TRBJ1-2 | - | TRBV6-6 | TGTGCCTCCGGGGACGGTTCCAACTATGGCTACACCTTC | CASGDGSNYGYTF
- | TRBJ1-1 | - | TRBV21-1 | TGTGCCAGCAGCTATCCCTTTTTGCGGGACAGGGAAATAGCGGACACTGAAGCTTTCTTT | CASSYPFLRDREIADTEAFF
TRBD1 | TRBJ2-7 | - | TRBV7-9 | TGTGCCAGCAGCTCCGGTTGGGCAGGGGGCCCCCACGAGCAGTACTTC | CASSSGWAGGPHEQYF
- | TRBJ2-7 | - | TRBV27 | TGTGCCAGCAGTTTAAGTAGTAGCGTGCACTACGAGCAGTACTTC | CASSLSSSVHYEQYF
TRBD1 | TRBJ1-5 | - | TRBV28 | TGTGCCAGCAGTTCCTTCCAGGGGGCCGGTCAGCCCCAGCATTTT | CASSSFQGAGQPQHF
- | TRBJ2-1 | - | TRBV7-9 | TGTGCCAGCAGGTCGATGTACAATGAGCAGTTCTTC | CASRSMYNEQFF
- | TRBJ2-3 | - | TRBV28 | TGTGCCAGCAGTTTTGCTCCGGAGGGGGCTAGCACAGATACGCAGTATTTT | CASSFAPEGASTDTQYF
- | TRBJ2-7 | - | TRBV11-2 | TGTGCCAGCAGCTTACGGGACGCAAGCTCCTACGAGCAGTACTTC | CASSLRDASSYEQYF
TRBD2 | TRBJ2-7 | - | TRBV15 | TGTGCCACCAGCAGAGAGGCGGGGGCCTACGAGCAGTACTTC | CATSREAGAYEQYF
TRBD1 | TRBJ1-3 | - | TRBV2 | TGTGCCAGCAGTGAATCGAGGACAGGGAGTGGAAACACCATATATTTT | CASSESRTGSGNTIYF
TRBD1 | TRBJ2-1 | - | TRBV7-9 | TGTGCCAGCAGATCGGGGGACAGGGGGAGGAATGAGCAGTTCTTC | CASRSGDRGRNEQFF
- | TRBJ2-3 | - | TRBV21-1 | TGTGCCAGCAGCAACGGGGGGAGGGCGAGCACAGATACGCAGTATTTT | CASSNGGRASTDTQYF
TRBD1 | TRBJ1-5 | - | TRBV6-5 | TGTGCCAGCAGAGACACAGGGGAACATCAGCCCCAGCATTTT | CASRDTGEHQPQHF
- | TRBJ2-7 | - | TRBV28 | TGTGCCAGCAGTTTAGGGCATGGAAGGACGCAATCTTACGAGCAGTACTTC | CASSLGHGRTQSYEQYF
- | TRBJ2-2 | - | TRBV7-9 | TGTGCCAGCAGCTCAGCCAGAAGGACCGGGGAGCTGTTTTTT | CASSSARRTGELFF
- | TRBJ2-7 | - | TRBV7-8 | TGTGCCAGCAGCAGTCGACAGGACATCTCCTACGAGCAGTACTTC | CASSSRQDISYEQYF
- | TRBJ2-3 | - | TRBV13 | TGTGCCAGCAGCTCTAATGAGGGGCGGAGAGATACGCAGTATTTT | CASSSNEGRRDTQYF
TRBD2 | TRBJ2-5 | - | TRBV27 | TGTGCCAGCCGCGGGAGCGAGACCCAGTACTTC | CASRGSETQYF
- | TRBJ2-7 | once | TRBV11-2 | TGTGCCAGCAGCCAGGGGACCGACGGCCACGAGCAGTACTTC | CASSQGTDGHEQYF
- | TRBJ2-3 | - | TRBV27 | TGTGCCAGCAGTAGGTTGGGGGGAGAGACAGATACGCAGTATTTT | CASSRLGGETDTQYF
TRBD2 | TRBJ2-7 | - | TRBV28 | TGTGCCAGCAGTTCACCCTCCGAGCTAGCGGGAAGCTACGAGCAGTACTTC | CASSSPSELAGSYEQYF
- | TRBJ1-2 | few | TRBV9 | TGTGCCAGCAGCGTCGGGGATAACTATGGCTACACCTTC | CASSVGDNYGYTF
- | TRBJ1-4 | once | TRBV27 | TGTGCCAGCAGTTTTTCGGGGCGAGGAGAAAAACTGTTTTTT | CASSFSGRGEKLFF